This T cell receptor beta chain was retrieved from a study of T cell repertoires in cytomegalovirus infection. Study findings and constraints: Cumulative public TCR beta family frequency identified CMV carriers with the relevant HLA. CMV-specific TCR beta clonotypes restricted by HLA-C dominated the ex vivo response.

TCRdb re-called the reads with MiXCR, one entry per CDR3 protein. The table shows about 490,000 distinct CDR3 sequences, with about 15% occurring only once. The V segment lost 8 bases and the J segment 7 bases; nucleotides outside the gene matches: 9. Germline V gene data show CDR1 as ENHRY and CDR2 as SYGVKD. This CDR3 has 13 residues. This clonotype was counted a few times. Antigen unknown. The chain couples TRBV10-3 to TRBJ2-7, with 9 bases that match TRBD1. Specimen: CD8+ T cells from PBMCs. The sequence was collected from a human donor in good health (CMV status not recorded). Some clones in this sample may be carry-over from other donors' samples. CDR3 sequence: CAISGTGKEEQYF. As DNA, the CDR3 is TGTGCCATCTCCGGGACAGGGAAAGAAGAGCAGTACTTC.